The subject of this entry is one T cell receptor beta chain. This clone was seen at least ten times. Its antigen remains undetermined. No much larger clone exists at a distance of one base, and base qualities are not known. This record comes from a study of metastatic and nonmetastatic thyroid tumors (dated by TCRdb to between 2020 and 2021). As for the study more broadly: Repertoires from peripheral blood and from tumor or nodule tissue samples of malignant and benign thyroid patients were compared. What the authors observed across the whole study: In both blood and tumor samples, TCR beta diversity was reported to be significantly higher in malignant tumors than in benign nodules.

None of the patients had been given any treatment before thyroid surgery. Patient clinical samples collected from about 2011 to 2019 were retrospectively analysed using T-cell receptor beta sequencing. Receptor libraries were prepared by PCR. TCRdb lists the instrument as Illumina HiSeq 4000. High-throughput sequencing was used to profile the TCR beta-chain CDR3 region of every patient. Turning to the authors' computational methods: A classifier to discriminate distant-metastatic papillary thyroid cancer patients was built from CDR3 differences across clinicopathological groups. To measure repertoire diversity the researchers used the Shannon index, while the Morisita-Horn index served to gauge how similar the tumor and blood repertoires were. Clones were called with MiXCR by TCRdb after fastp trimmed the public reads at Q25, and only in-frame beta chains were retained. The V and J calls were not made by the authors but by TCRdb's processing. The sample table holds tens of thousands of clones, of which approximately 24% were seen once. The top ten hold roughly 7.8% of the sample.

The CDR3 contains 13 residues, cysteine and phenylalanine counted. The CDR3 DNA has 39 bases and is translated from base 1. V is clipped by 3 bases and J by 1 base, and the sequence between their germline boundaries is 7 bases long. For CDR1 and CDR2, the germline V gene lists SGDLS and YYNGEE. The chain joins TRBV9 to TRBJ1-1, and TRBD1 may be the D gene, going by 6 matching bases. Sequenced material: blood. The sequence was obtained from a female donor with papillary thyroid cancer or a benign thyroid nodule (not recorded which). Some clones in this sample may be carry-over from other donors' samples. The DNA sequence is as follows: TGTGCCAGCAGCGAGGGACAGAACACTGAAGCTTTCTTT. It codes for CASSEGQNTEAFF.